The TCR beta chain under discussion was sequenced for a study of cytomegalovirus exposure and HLA in healthy donors. Study results and limitations: Later on, an analysis tied approximately 15,000 TCR beta sequences to HLA alleles at 0.05 false discovery rate.

13 Jbeta primers and 60 Vbeta primers were used for the PCR. Clones were sequenced by immunoSEQ multiplex PCR, and TCRdb holds only the in-frame ones, with some missing. The sample holds about 77,000 clones; around three quarters are singletons and the top ten take 3% to 3.5%. Trimming took 2 bases from V and 0 from J, leaving 5 bases between them. This CDR3 has 13 amino acids. CDR1 is MNHEY and CDR2 is SMNVEV in the germline V gene (reference sequence). To note about this clone: Its antigen is still unknown.

The chain couples TRBV27 to TRBJ2-7; D remains ambiguous. Sequenced material: PBMCs. The receptor comes from a man in his forties in good health and CMV-seronegative. The CDR3 here is CASSLAISYEQYF. The CDR3 DNA reads as TGTGCCAGCAGTTTAGCGATCTCCTACGAGCAGTACTTC.